Each of the 23 T cell receptor beta chains below was sequenced from the same sample in a study of shared clonotypes between healthy human individuals. Sequenced by immunoSEQ multiplex PCR; TCRdb stores in-frame clones only, minus some. The repertoire holds 2 million to 3 million clones, over 85% seen once, with approximately 0.35% in the top ten. Sequencing was carried out using naive CD4+ T cells from PBMCs. Documented subset: CD45RA+ positively selected. The receptor source for this set is a man aged 18 to 30 in good health. Some clones in this sample may be carry-over from other donors' samples.

The chain recombines TRBV5-5 with TRBJ2-1, with 12 bases lining up with TRBD2. Germline V gives CDR1 SGHKS, CDR2 YYEKEE (reference sequence). Losses at the gene ends were 1 base for V and 9 bases for J; bases not matched to a gene: 8. The CDR3 runs 16 residues. The CDR3 here is CASSLPRTSGTAEQFF. In DNA, the CDR3 is TGTGCCAGCAGCTTGCCCCGGACTAGCGGGACGGCTGAGCAGTTCTTC.

The CDR3 protein is CASSLIRKGANYGYTF. CDR3 DNA sequence: TGTGCCAGCAGTTTGATACGGAAAGGGGCTAACTATGGCTACACCTTC. This chain uses TRBV28 with TRBJ1-2; TRBD1 might be the D (5 bases). The CDR3 is 16 residues long. V lost 3 bases and J 0 bases, leaving 14 bases between the germline ends. Germline lookup yields CDR1 MDHEN and CDR2 SYDVKM.

This clone occurred once. The chain links TRBV19 to TRBJ2-1, with unresolved D. Germline loops: CDR1 LNHDA, CDR2 SQIVND (reference sequence). The length of the CDR3 is 15 residues. Trimming took 6 bases from V and 4 from J, leaving 16 bases between them. CDR3 sequence reads: CASRTVGASYNEQFF. The CDR3 DNA reads TGTGCCAGTAGAACCGTCGGAGCGTCATACAATGAGCAGTTCTTC. The variable domain in full, with the rest retrieved from reference TRBV19 and TRBJ2-1, is DGGITQSPKYLFRKEGQNVTLSCEQNLNHDAMYWYRQDPGQGLRLIYYSQIVNDFQKGDIAEGYSVSREKKESFPLTVTSAQKNPTAFYLCASRTVGASYNEQFFGPGTRLTVL.

The rearrangement links TRBV18 to TRBJ1-2, with D tentatively TRBD1 (5 bases). The CDR3 has 14 residues. With 3 bases removed from V and 8 bases from J, the gap between germline ends came to 16 bases. From germline, CDR1 is KGHSH and CDR2 LQKENI. CDR3 loop: CASSPIEWGGGYTF. The CDR3 DNA reads TGTGCCAGCTCACCGATTGAGTGGGGCGGGGGCTACACCTTC.

The CDR3 loop reads CASSNGRAYNEQFF. Here the CDR3 DNA reads TGTGCCAGTAGTAACGGGAGGGCCTACAATGAGCAGTTCTTC. This chain uses TRBV19 with TRBJ2-1, with 8 positions matching TRBD2. V dropped 4 bases and J dropped 2; count of bases not matched to a gene: 1. The CDR3 is 14 amino acids. CDR1 is LNHDA, CDR2 SQIVND, per germline (reference sequence). The full variable domain, rest sourced from reference TRBV19 and TRBJ2-1, is DGGITQSPKYLFRKEGQNVTLSCEQNLNHDAMYWYRQDPGQGLRLIYYSQIVNDFQKGDIAEGYSVSREKKESFPLTVTSAQKNPTAFYLCASSNGRAYNEQFFGPGTRLTVL.

This chain links TRBV5-4 with TRBJ2-1, with D perhaps TRBD2 (6 bases). Looked up from germline, CDR1 is SGHNT and CDR2 is YYREEE (reference sequence). Deletions cut 7 bases from V and 7 bases from J, with 18 bases between. The CDR3 loop spans 14 amino acids. The CDR3, as DNA: TGTGCCAGCGGAGGGTATGGCAGGGAGAATGAGCAGTTCTTC. Translated, it gives CASGGYGRENEQFF.

V usage is TRBV28 and J usage is TRBJ2-1; D unclear. The CDR3 spans 13 residues. CDR1 is MDHEN, CDR2 SYDVKM, per germline. V shed 7 bases and J shed 4 bases, with 11 bases lying between them. CDR3 region: CASTPDPYNEQFF. In DNA form, the CDR3 reads TGTGCCAGCACTCCTGACCCGTACAATGAGCAGTTCTTC. The variable domain in full, with the rest retrieved from reference TRBV28 and TRBJ2-1, is DVKVTQSSRYLVKRTGEKVFLECVQDMDHENMFWYRQDPGLGLRLIYFSYDVKMKEKGDIPEGYSVSREKKERFSLILESASTNQTSMYLCASTPDPYNEQFFGPGTRLTVL.

The J gene is TRBJ2-1, the V gene TRBV28; D is undetermined. The V end lost 6 bases, the J end lost 5 bases, and 14 bases lay between the germline ends. Germline lookup yields CDR1 MDHEN and CDR2 SYDVKM. This CDR3 has 14 residues. The CDR3: CASRVGPVNNEQFF. The CDR3 bases are TGTGCCAGCAGGGTTGGACCCGTAAACAATGAGCAGTTCTTC.

This rearrangement joins TRBV6-1 to TRBJ2-7; D unresolved. Germline loops: CDR1 MNHNS, CDR2 SASEGT. With 5 bases removed from V and 0 bases from J, the gap between germline ends came to 14 bases. This CDR3 comprises 15 residues. The CDR3 loop is CASSLQLLSSYEQYF. CDR3 DNA sequence: TGTGCCAGCAGTTTACAGCTCCTTAGCTCCTACGAGCAGTACTTC.

The chain has TRBV6-1 and TRBJ2-2; 9 bases line up with TRBD1. The V gene end was trimmed by 4 bases and the J gene end by 6 bases; junction bases not matched to a gene: 6. The germline V gene has CDR1 MNHNS and CDR2 SASEGT. This CDR3 is 15 amino acids long. The CDR3 DNA reads as TGTGCCAGCAGTGGTCCGGACAGGGGAGCCGGGGAGCTGTTTTTT. Translation: CASSGPDRGAGELFF.

The gene calls are TRBV4-2 and TRBJ1-2; D may be TRBD1 (6 bases). V gave up 5 bases and J gave up 4 bases, with 14 bases separating them. CDR3 size: 14 residues. Germline V gene lookup returns CDR1 LGHNA and CDR2 YNFKEQ. CDR3 in amino acids: CASSRGQIGYGYTF. CDR3 nucleotides: TGTGCCAGCAGCAGAGGACAGATAGGCTATGGCTACACCTTC.

The V gene is TRBV14, the J gene TRBJ2-5; D may correspond to TRBD1 or TRBD2 (6 bases each). This CDR3 is 15 amino acids long. CDR1 is SGHDN and CDR2 is FVKESK in the germline V gene. V dropped 1 base and J dropped 6 bases, with 15 bases sitting between them. In DNA form, the CDR3 reads TGTGCCAGCAGCCAAGCACGGGGGCCCGGACAGACCCAGTACTTC. This codes for CASSQARGPGQTQYF.

The V and J genes are TRBV29-1 and TRBJ2-2; TRBD1 aligns across 10 bases. Trimming took 6 bases from V and 4 from J; bases not matched to a gene: 8. The CDR3 contains 15 residues. CDR1 SQVTM and CDR2 ANQGSEA come from the germline V gene. The CDR3: CSVSRDRGSTGELFF. The CDR3 DNA sequence: TGCAGCGTATCCCGGGACAGGGGAAGCACCGGGGAGCTGTTTTTT.

The J gene is TRBJ2-1, the V gene TRBV5-1, with 9 bases that match TRBD2. The germline gives CDR1 SGHRS, CDR2 YFSETQ. The CDR3 spans 16 residues. V lost 4 bases, J lost 4 bases, and 9 bases stayed unmatched. This chain's CDR3 is CASSSDLAGFYNEQFF. CDR3 nucleotides: TGCGCCAGCAGCAGCGACCTAGCGGGGTTTTACAATGAGCAGTTCTTC. Filled out from reference TRBV5-1 and TRBJ2-1, the complete variable domain reads KAGVTQTPRYLIKTRGQQVTLSCSPISGHRSVSWYQQTPGQGLQFLFEYFSETQRNKGNFPGRFSGRQFSNSRSEMNVSTLELGDSALYLCASSSDLAGFYNEQFFGPGTRLTVL.

This chain connects TRBV9 to TRBJ2-1; 9 bases are shared with TRBD2. Germline loops: CDR1 SGDLS, CDR2 YYNGEE. V gave up 0 bases and J gave up 11 bases; unmatched junction bases: 9. CDR3 length: 15 amino acids. The CDR3 DNA sequence: TGTGCCAGCAGCGTAGCTAGCGGGAAAATGTGGCAGCAGTTCTTC. It translates to CASSVASGKMWQQFF.

The chain recombines TRBV27 with TRBJ2-2; 8 nucleotides align to TRBD2. CDR3 length: 20 residues. Germline CDR1 reads MNHEY; CDR2 reads SMNVEV (reference sequence). Germline trimming cut 3 bases from V and 5 bases from J; bases unmatched to any gene: 20. The CDR3 DNA reads as TGTGCCAGCAGTTTTCGTAGCGGGGTAGCGGACCTTCGTCGAACCGGGGAGCTGTTTTTT. Amino acids: CASSFRSGVADLRRTGELFF.

The chain uses TRBV7-3 and TRBJ2-5; 8 positions match TRBD1. The end of the DNA fits TRBJ2-7 better, so the J call may be wrong. There are 16 residues in the CDR3. Per germline, CDR1 SGHTA and CDR2 FQGTGA. CDR3 in amino acids: CASSPNTDRGSYEQYF. The CDR3 DNA sequence: TGTGCCAGCAGCCCAAATACCGACAGGGGTTCCTACGAGCAGTACTTC.

This clone was counted once. The chain recombines TRBV4-1 with TRBJ2-1, with TRBD2 matching over 11 bases. The CDR3 has 18 amino acids. Germline V gene sequence: CDR1 MGHRA, CDR2 YSYEKL. V dropped 0 bases and J dropped 8; count of bases not matched to a gene: 12. The CDR3 is CASSQDPVLAGGSHEQFF. The CDR3 region has the DNA TGCGCCAGCAGCCAAGACCCCGTATTAGCGGGAGGGTCCCATGAGCAGTTCTTC.

The chain has TRBV2 and TRBJ2-6, with D maybe TRBD2 (6 bases). Germline V gene lookup returns CDR1 SNHLY and CDR2 FYNNEI. V was pared by 0 bases and J by 2 bases, with 8 bases between. This CDR3 has 16 amino acids. CDR3: CASSEAWRAGANVLTF. CDR3 sequence (DNA): TGTGCCAGCAGTGAAGCGTGGAGGGCTGGGGCCAACGTCCTGACTTTC.

The chain has TRBV11-2 and TRBJ1-2; D unclear. CDR3 length: 17 amino acids. CDR1 is SGHAT, CDR2 FQNNGV, per germline. Trimming shortened V by 5 bases and J by 8 bases, and 27 bases separated the two germline ends. The DNA of the CDR3 is TGTGCCAGCAGCCATTACGTCCGCAGAGTTTCTCATGGGGGCTACACCTTC. The encoded protein is CASSHYVRRVSHGGYTF.

The rearrangement links TRBV28 to TRBJ1-5; no reliable D call. The CDR3 contains 14 residues. V was pared by 11 bases and J by 0 bases, with 14 bases between. Germline V gene sequence: CDR1 MDHEN, CDR2 SYDVKM. Here the CDR3 reads CAHSKTYSNQPQHF. CDR3 nucleotide sequence: TGTGCCCATTCAAAGACTTATAGCAATCAGCCCCAGCATTTT. Supplemented by reference TRBV28 and TRBJ1-5, the full variable domain reads DVKVTQSSRYLVKRTGEKVFLECVQDMDHENMFWYRQDPGLGLRLIYFSYDVKMKEKGDIPEGYSVSREKKERFSLILESASTNQTSMYLCAHSKTYSNQPQHFGDGTRLSIL.

The rearrangement links TRBV11-2 to TRBJ1-2; 8 bases align to TRBD1. CDR1 and CDR2 (germline): SGHAT, FQNNGV. Losses at the gene ends were 3 bases for V and 2 bases for J; bases not matched to a gene: 2. The CDR3 length is 14 residues. CDR3 residues: CASSLDRVNYGYTF. CDR3 in DNA: TGTGCCAGCAGCTTGGACAGGGTAAACTATGGCTACACCTTC. Full variable domain (outside the CDR3, taken from reference TRBV11-2 and TRBJ1-2): EAGVAQSPRYKIIEKRQSVAFWCNPISGHATLYWYQQILGQGPKLLIQFQNNGVVDDSQLPKDRFSAERLKGVDSTLKIQPAKLEDSAVYLCASSLDRVNYGYTFGSGTRLTVV.

The chain couples TRBV27 to TRBJ2-3; D ambiguous. The CDR3 runs to 14 residues. Germline CDR1 reads MNHEY; CDR2 reads SMNVEV (reference sequence). The ends were cut back, 6 bases at V and 0 bases at J, with 10 bases in the middle. The CDR3 DNA reads as TGTGCCAGCAGAACCGAGACTAGCACAGATACGCAGTATTTT. This encodes CASRTETSTDTQYF.